The 6 T cell receptor beta chains given below trace back to one sample, sequenced in a study of shared clonotypes between healthy human individuals. This table comes from immunoSEQ multiplex PCR, and its TCRdb copy is limited to in-frame clones, with some not included. This table has approximately 2.4 million clones, roughly 95% appearing once. The sequencing input was naive CD4+ T cells sorted from blood. The subset: CD45RA+ positively selected. The receptors here all came from a man younger than 30 in good health.

V is TRBV30 and J is TRBJ1-3, with D uncertain. Germline V gene sequence: CDR1 GTSNPN, CDR2 SVGIG (reference sequence). The CDR3 extends over 13 amino acids. Trimming removed 4 bases from V and 2 bases from J, with 9 bases in between. The DNA of the CDR3 is TGTGCCTGGATGGAGCCCACTGGAAACACCATATATTTT. Its protein is CAWMEPTGNTIYF. The full variable domain, with the rest looked up from reference TRBV30 and TRBJ1-3, is SQTIHQWPATLVQPVGSPLSLECTVEGTSNPNLYWYRQAAGRGLQLLFYSVGIGQISSEVPQNLSASRPQDRQFILSSKKLLLSDSGFYLCAWMEPTGNTIYFGEGSWLTVV.

The chain couples TRBV4-3 to TRBJ2-3; the match to TRBD2 covers 10 bases. The CDR3 consists of 18 residues. The germline V gene encodes CDR1 LGHNA and CDR2 YSLEER. Trimming cost V 1 base and J 2 bases; bases outside gene matches: 9. CDR3 coding DNA: TGCGCCAGCAGCCAAGTCTTAAGCGGGGGGGAGATCACAGATACGCAGTATTTT. The encoded protein is CASSQVLSGGEITDTQYF.

This rearrangement joins TRBV11-3 to TRBJ2-2, with D perhaps matching TRBD2 (7 bases). Germline V gene data show CDR1 as SGHNT and CDR2 as YENEEA. V shed 4 bases and J shed 5 bases, with 11 bases lying between them. The CDR3 sequence is 14 residues long. The CDR3 spells CASSYREGTGELFF. The CDR3 nucleotides are TGTGCCAGCAGCTACAGGGAGGGGACCGGGGAGCTGTTTTTT. The full variable domain, in which reference TRBV11-3 and TRBJ2-2 provide the parts outside the CDR3, is EAGVVQSPRYKIIEKKQPVAFWCNPISGHNTLYWYLQNLGQGPELLIRYENEEAVDDSQLPKDRFSAERLKGVDSTLKIQPAELGDSAVYLCASSYREGTGELFFGEGSRLTVL.

This clone was seen a single time. The V gene is TRBV10-3, the J gene TRBJ2-2; TRBD1 aligns across 10 bases. CDR3 length: 15 residues. Germline lookup yields CDR1 ENHRY and CDR2 SYGVKD. The V segment lost 10 bases and the J segment 4 bases; nucleotides outside the gene matches: 9. The CDR3 is CATIGTGAITGELFF. The CDR3 region has the DNA TGTGCCACTATCGGGACAGGGGCTATCACCGGGGAGCTGTTTTTT.

This chain connects TRBV7-2 to TRBJ2-7; tentatively, D is TRBD1 or TRBD2 (5 bases each). Trimming cost V 5 bases and J 3 bases, with 17 bases left between them. Germline CDR1 is SGHTA and CDR2 is FQGNSA. The CDR3 has 15 amino acids. In nucleotides, the CDR3 is TGTGCCAGCAGCCCCCCGGGACGGTCTTTCTACGAGCAGTACTTC. It yields the protein CASSPPGRSFYEQYF.

The chain employs TRBV2 and TRBJ2-1; 8 bases map to TRBD2. The length of the CDR3 is 18 residues. The germline V gene encodes CDR1 SNHLY and CDR2 FYNNEI. Trimming removed 0 bases from V and 0 bases from J; junction bases left unmatched: 7. The CDR3 coding sequence is TGTGCCAGCAGTGAAGCAGGACTAGCCTATGACTCCTACAATGAGCAGTTCTTC. Translation gives CASSEAGLAYDSYNEQFF.